The 2 T cell receptor beta chains in this list originate from one sample, sequenced in a study of cytomegalovirus exposure and HLA in healthy donors. Vbeta (60) and Jbeta (13) primers were used in the PCR. Clones were sequenced by immunoSEQ multiplex PCR, and TCRdb holds only the in-frame ones, with some missing. The data contain over 85,000 clones, around 80% of them singletons. The sequenced material came from PBMCs. These receptors were obtained from a man aged 25-40 years in good health and CMV-seropositive.

The rearrangement joins TRBV28 to TRBJ2-4, with D perhaps TRBD2 (7 bases). The CDR3 is made up of 13 amino acids. CDR1 and CDR2 (germline): MDHEN, SYDVKM. V lost 6 bases and J lost 10, with 16 bases in between. As DNA, the CDR3 is TGTGCCAGCAGCCTCACTGAGGGGGGGATTCAGTACTTC. Amino acid sequence: CASSLTEGGIQYF. Based on the CDR3 plus reference TRBV28 and TRBJ2-4, the full variable domain is DVKVTQSSRYLVKRTGEKVFLECVQDMDHENMFWYRQDPGLGLRLIYFSYDVKMKEKGDIPEGYSVSREKKERFSLILESASTNQTSMYLCASSLTEGGIQYFGAGTRLSVL.

This clone is a singleton in its sample. The rearrangement joins TRBV4-3 to TRBJ2-4; 9 nucleotides match TRBD1. This CDR3 spans 15 amino acids. Looked up from germline, CDR1 is LGHNA and CDR2 is YSLEER. After removal of 3 bases from V and 6 bases from J, the junction contained 6 bases not matched to a gene. The CDR3 loop is CASSHATGGGNIQYF. The CDR3 coding sequence is TGCGCCAGCAGCCACGCTACAGGGGGCGGAAACATTCAGTACTTC.